The rows below give T cell receptor beta chains drawn from one sample of a study of OX40 agonist ivuxolimab in advanced cancers. Clones were read by immunoSEQ multiplex PCR, and TCRdb kept only the in-frame ones, dropping some. Of approximately 70,000 clones listed, less than 85% are singletons. Sample: CD4+ or CD8+ T cells sorted from blood, taken in a trial of the OX40 agonist ivuxolimab. The source of these receptors is an adult with an advanced solid tumor such as melanoma, head and neck, liver or kidney cancer. Both conserved end residues are part of each CDR3. D genes are given only for firm matches. Not every row has a clone size; where given, it reads once, few, many or a size class.

d_gene,j_gene,v_gene,abundance,CDR3nt,CDR3aa
TRBD1,TRBJ1-4,TRBV30,-,TGTGCCTGGGCGGGGCCCGGGACAGAAAATGAAAAACTGTTTTTT,CAWAGPGTENEKLFF
TRBD1,TRBJ2-7,TRBV5-1,-,TGCGCCAGCAGCTTTGAGGACAGGGGGTTAAACGAGCAGTACTTC,CASSFEDRGLNEQYF
-,TRBJ2-7,TRBV27,-,TGTGCCAGCAGTTTCTCCGTAGGCACCCTCTCCTACGAGCAGTACTTC,CASSFSVGTLSYEQYF
-,TRBJ2-7,TRBV14,-,TGTGCCAGCAGCCAAGGTGTGGGGCAGCGATCCCACGAGCAGTACTTC,CASSQGVGQRSHEQYF
TRBD1,TRBJ1-1,TRBV18,-,TGTGCCAGCTCACAGGGGGCGGAAGCTTTCTTT,CASSQGAEAFF
-,TRBJ2-4,TRBV4-1,-,TGCGCCAGCAGCCAAGAAGAGGCGGGATTAGCCAAAAACATTCAGTACTTC,CASSQEEAGLAKNIQYF
TRBD1,TRBJ2-7,TRBV11-3,once,TGTGCCAGCAGCTTACGGACAGGGAGTTCCTACGAGCAGTACTTC,CASSLRTGSSYEQYF
-,TRBJ1-2,TRBV18,-,TGTGCCAGCTCCGAAGAGGGGCTGCCCTATGGCTACACCTTC,CASSEEGLPYGYTF
-,TRBJ1-2,TRBV19,-,TGTGCCAGTAGTATAAAAGAAACGGGGAGAATTCATGGCTACACCTTC,CASSIKETGRIHGYTF
-,TRBJ1-1,TRBV28,few,TGTGCCAGCACCTTCCCGGGGGGCCGGACTGAAGCTTTCTTT,CASTFPGGRTEAFF
TRBD1,TRBJ2-3,TRBV2,once,TGTGCCAGCAGGGACAGGGGCTCCACAGATACGCAGTATTTT,CASRDRGSTDTQYF
TRBD1,TRBJ2-2,TRBV11-3,-,TGTGCCAGCAGCTTTACCGGGACAGGGCCCGACACCGGGGAGCTGTTTTTT,CASSFTGTGPDTGELFF
TRBD2,TRBJ2-1,TRBV10-3,-,TGTGCCATCAGTGACGGGGCGGGGGCCTACAATGAGCAGTTCTTC,CAISDGAGAYNEQFF
-,TRBJ1-1,TRBV28,-,TGTGCCAGCAGTTTAGAGGGTCGTGCTTTCTTT,CASSLEGRAFF
TRBD2,TRBJ2-7,TRBV7-2,-,TGTGCCAGCAGCCGAACTAGCGGGGCCTACGAGCAGTACTTC,CASSRTSGAYEQYF
TRBD1,TRBJ1-6,TRBV28,-,TGTGCCAGCACCCCTTGGGACAGGGGGAAACATTCACCCCTCCACTTT,CASTPWDRGKHSPLHF
TRBD1,TRBJ1-3,TRBV27,-,TGTGCCAGCAGCCTTGGACAGGGCGCCGGAAACACCATATATTTT,CASSLGQGAGNTIYF
TRBD1,TRBJ1-2,TRBV28,-,TGTGCCAGCAGTCCCTATCAGGGACAGGGGGCGGGAGGCTACACCTTC,CASSPYQGQGAGGYTF
TRBD1,TRBJ2-6,TRBV5-8,-,TGTGCCAGCAGCACCTTAGGACAGGGGAAAACTGGGGCCAACGTCCTGACTTTC,CASSTLGQGKTGANVLTF
TRBD1,TRBJ2-2,TRBV18,once,TGTGCCAGCTCACCAGGACGGGACAGGGGCGCCAGGGAGCTGTTTTTT,CASSPGRDRGARELFF
TRBD1,TRBJ1-5,TRBV7-2,-,TGTGCCAGCAGCTCCTGGGACAGGGCTGATCAGCCCCAGCATTTT,CASSSWDRADQPQHF
-,TRBJ1-2,TRBV10-2,-,TGCGCCAGCAGTGACTCGCCCCGGGACTATGGCTACACCTTC,CASSDSPRDYGYTF
TRBD2,TRBJ2-5,TRBV6-5,-,TGTGCCAGCAGTTACTCAGGGCGGGGGACTAGAGAGACCCAGTACTTC,CASSYSGRGTRETQYF
-,TRBJ1-2,TRBV10-3,-,TGTGCCATCAGGTCGGACAGAGCGAACTATGGCTACACCTTC,CAIRSDRANYGYTF
TRBD2,TRBJ2-7,TRBV4-3,few,TGCGCCAGCAGCCAAGATACTAGGGGGGGGACTAGCGGTTCCTACGAGCAGTACTTC,CASSQDTRGGTSGSYEQYF